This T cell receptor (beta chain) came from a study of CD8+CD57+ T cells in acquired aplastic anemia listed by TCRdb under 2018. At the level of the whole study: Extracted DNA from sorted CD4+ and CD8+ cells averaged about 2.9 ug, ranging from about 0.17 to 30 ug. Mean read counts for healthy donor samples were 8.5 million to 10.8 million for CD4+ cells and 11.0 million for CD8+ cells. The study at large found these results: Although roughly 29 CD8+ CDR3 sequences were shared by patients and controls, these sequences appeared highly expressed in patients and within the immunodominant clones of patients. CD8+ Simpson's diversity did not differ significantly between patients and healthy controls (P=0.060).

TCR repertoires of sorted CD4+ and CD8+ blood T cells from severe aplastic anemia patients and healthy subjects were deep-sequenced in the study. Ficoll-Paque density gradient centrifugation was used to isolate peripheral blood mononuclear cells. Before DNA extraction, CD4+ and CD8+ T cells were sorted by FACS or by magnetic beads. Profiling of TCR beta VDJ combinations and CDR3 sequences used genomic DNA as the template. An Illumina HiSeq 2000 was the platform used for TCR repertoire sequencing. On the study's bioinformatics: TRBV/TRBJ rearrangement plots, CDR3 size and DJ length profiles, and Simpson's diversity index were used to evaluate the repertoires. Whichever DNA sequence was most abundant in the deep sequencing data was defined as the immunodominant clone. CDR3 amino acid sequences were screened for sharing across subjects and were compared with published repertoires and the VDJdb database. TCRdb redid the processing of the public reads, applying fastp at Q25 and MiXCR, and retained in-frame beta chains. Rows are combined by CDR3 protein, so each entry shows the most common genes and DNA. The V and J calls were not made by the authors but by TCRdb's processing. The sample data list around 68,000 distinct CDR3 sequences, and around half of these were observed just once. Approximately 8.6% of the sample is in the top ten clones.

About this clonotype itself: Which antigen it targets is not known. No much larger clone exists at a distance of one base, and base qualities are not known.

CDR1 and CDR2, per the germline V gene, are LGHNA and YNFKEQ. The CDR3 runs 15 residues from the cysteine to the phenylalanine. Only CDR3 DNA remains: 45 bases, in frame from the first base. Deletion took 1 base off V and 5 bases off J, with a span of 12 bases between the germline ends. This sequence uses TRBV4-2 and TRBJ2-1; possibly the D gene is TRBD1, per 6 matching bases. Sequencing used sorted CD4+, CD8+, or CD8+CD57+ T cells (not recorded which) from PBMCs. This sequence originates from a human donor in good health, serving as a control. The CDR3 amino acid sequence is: CASSQVRGLDNEQFF. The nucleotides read TGTGCCAGCAGCCAAGTGAGGGGGTTGGACAATGAGCAGTTCTTC.